Each of the 5 T cell receptor beta chains below was sequenced from the same sample in a study of blood T cell repertoires in COVID-19. Sequencing was performed with immunoSEQ multiplex PCR; in TCRdb, only in-frame clones are kept and a portion is missing. This sample yields 130,000 to 150,000 clones, of which 88% are seen a single time; roughly 10% belongs to the top ten. The sample comprised peripheral blood. The receptors were gathered from a man aged 50 or older with active or convalescent COVID-19.

The chain combines TRBV28 with TRBJ1-1; the D gene is possibly TRBD1 (6 bases). Trimming cost V 6 bases and J 3 bases, with 23 bases left between them. Germline-derived CDR1 and CDR2 are MDHEN and SYDVKM. This CDR3 contains 17 residues. The CDR3 sequence: CASRYTQGQGVDTEAFF. The CDR3 DNA follows: TGTGCCAGCAGATATACCCAGGGGCAGGGCGTTGACACTGAAGCTTTCTTT.

The V gene is TRBV9, the J gene TRBJ2-6; D might be TRBD2 (5 bases). Germline CDR1 reads SGDLS; CDR2 reads YYNGEE. V lost 2 bases and J 3 bases, leaving 12 bases between the germline ends. The CDR3 covers 16 residues. CDR3 bases: TGTGCCAGCAGCGTCTCGGGGAGACGTGGGGCCAACGTCCTGACTTTC. Protein product: CASSVSGRRGANVLTF. Full variable domain (outside the CDR3, taken from reference TRBV9 and TRBJ2-6): DSGVTQTPKHLITATGQRVTLRCSPRSGDLSVYWYQQSLDQGLQFLIQYYNGEERAKGNILERFSAQQFPDLHSELNLSSLELGDSALYFCASSVSGRRGANVLTFGAGSRLTVL.

The chain is built from TRBV3-1 (or the pseudogene TRBV3-2) and TRBJ2-6, with D perhaps TRBD2 (6 bases). Germline V gene data show CDR1 as LGHDT and CDR2 as YNNKEL (reference sequence). The CDR3 has 20 amino acids. V lost 4 bases and J 2 bases, leaving 24 bases between the germline ends. The CDR3 reads CASSPGAGLTRIPGANVLTF. CDR3 nucleotide sequence: TGTGCCAGCAGCCCCGGGGCGGGATTAACTCGTATCCCTGGGGCCAACGTCCTGACTTTC.

The V and J genes are TRBV27 and TRBJ2-7; 7 nucleotides agree with TRBD1. The V gene's germline CDR1 is MNHEY and CDR2 SMNVEV (reference sequence). Trimming cost V 7 bases and J 4 bases; bases outside gene matches: 4. CDR3 length: 12 residues. In DNA form, the CDR3 reads TGTGCCAGCACGGGACAGAAGTACGAGCAGTACTTC. It specifies CASTGQKYEQYF.

The CDR3 nucleotides read TGTGCCAGTAGTATTTTATGGCAGGGAAACACTGAAGCTTTCTTT. Translated, it gives CASSILWQGNTEAFF. The chain combines TRBV19 with TRBJ1-1, with D perhaps TRBD1 (5 bases). V was trimmed by 3 bases and J by 2 bases, leaving 13 bases between them. This CDR3 has 15 amino acids. Germline CDR1 reads LNHDA; CDR2 reads SQIVND (reference sequence).